The rows below give T cell receptor beta chains drawn from one sample of a study of T cells in Graves' hyperthyroidism and ophthalmopathy. TCRdb independently ran MiXCR on the multiplex PCR reads; one entry per CDR3 protein. The repertoire holds some 360,000 distinct CDR3 sequences, with approximately 13% as singletons. The sequenced material came from blood. These receptor sequences come from a woman in her sixties with Graves' hyperthyroidism. CDR3s include the opening cysteine and the closing phenylalanine or tryptophan. A D gene is named only where the DNA matches it firmly. Part of the rows lack a size; the others show once, few, many or a class for expanded clones.

CDR3: CASSSRGGFSYEQYF; DNA: TGCGCCAGCAGCTCTCGAGGGGGATTTTCCTACGAGCAGTACTTC; V: TRBV5-1; size: .; J: TRBJ2-7; D: .; length: 15
CDR3: CAWSVTRYEQYF; DNA: TGTGCCTGGAGTGTAACCCGCTACGAGCAGTACTTC; V: TRBV30; size: few; J: TRBJ2-7; D: .; length: 12
CDR3: CASSIDGPHPEDRWKGNTEAFF; DNA: TGTGCCAGTAGTATAGATGGCCCTCACCCAGAGGACAGGTGGAAAGGGAACACTGAAGCTTTCTTT; V: TRBV19; size: few; J: TRBJ1-1; D: TRBD1; length: 22
CDR3: CASSPGIKETQYF; DNA: TGTGCCAGCTCACCAGGGATCAAGGAGACCCAGTACTTC; V: TRBV18; size: many; J: TRBJ2-5; D: .; length: 13
CDR3: CASSLVGSNTGELFF; DNA: TGTGCCAGTAGTCTTGTCGGGAGCAACACCGGGGAGCTGTTTTTT; V: TRBV19; size: many; J: TRBJ2-2; D: .; length: 15
CDR3: CASSPSPGTSVETQYF; DNA: TGTGCCAGCAGCCCATCCCCCGGGACTAGCGTGGAGACCCAGTACTTC; V: TRBV9; size: few; J: TRBJ2-5; D: TRBD2; length: 16
CDR3: CASGRSGTDSYEQYF; DNA: TGTGCTAGTGGTAGATCCGGGACAGACTCCTACGAGCAGTACTTC; V: TRBV12-5; size: .; J: TRBJ2-7; D: TRBD1; length: 15
CDR3: CASSFSDRAYEQYF; DNA: TGTGCCAGCAGTTTTAGTGACAGGGCCTACGAGCAGTACTTC; V: TRBV12-3/TRBV12-4; size: many; J: TRBJ2-7; D: TRBD1; length: 14
CDR3: CASTSGLAGGPRSETQYF; DNA: TGTGCCAGCACCTCGGGACTAGCGGGAGGGCCTCGCTCAGAGACCCAGTACTTC; V: TRBV11-3; size: many; J: TRBJ2-5; D: TRBD2; length: 18
CDR3: CSARVTSVPEGETQYF; DNA: TGCAGTGCTAGAGTTACTAGCGTCCCGGAGGGGGAGACCCAGTACTTC; V: TRBV20-1; size: few; J: TRBJ2-5; D: TRBD2; length: 16
CDR3: CASSLAFMETQYF; DNA: TGTGCCAGCAGCTTAGCCTTTATGGAGACCCAGTACTTC; V: TRBV7-3; size: many; J: TRBJ2-5; D: .; length: 13
CDR3: CAITDGTRGSGELFF; DNA: TGTGCCATCACTGACGGGACTAGAGGTTCCGGGGAGCTGTTTTTT; V: TRBV10-3; size: .; J: TRBJ2-2; D: TRBD2; length: 15
CDR3: CASGRGLDTGELFF; DNA: TGCGCCAGCGGGAGGGGCTTGGACACCGGGGAGCTGTTTTTT; V: TRBV5-1; size: many; J: TRBJ2-2; D: TRBD2; length: 14
CDR3: CASSLGGRDGNEQFF; DNA: TGTGCCAGCAGCTTGGGCGGGAGGGATGGCAATGAGCAGTTCTTC; V: TRBV5-4; size: .; J: TRBJ2-1; D: TRBD2; length: 15
CDR3: CASRSGSLYNEQFF; DNA: TGTGCCAGCAGGAGCGGGAGTCTCTACAATGAGCAGTTCTTC; V: TRBV28; size: many; J: TRBJ2-1; D: TRBD2; length: 14
CDR3: CASSPSQGREQYF; DNA: TGTGCCAGCAGTCCCTCTCAGGGGCGCGAGCAGTACTTC; V: TRBV27; size: .; J: TRBJ2-7; D: .; length: 13
CDR3: CASSLAREYEQYF; DNA: TGTGCCAGCAGCTTGGCCAGGGAGTACGAGCAGTACTTC; V: TRBV5-5; size: .; J: TRBJ2-7; D: .; length: 13